This T cell receptor (beta chain) was profiled in a study of blood T cells in healthy people across ages. Study-level information: Roughly one uniquely barcoded beta molecule per two T cells was captured. Broader study findings: With donor CMV status unknown, expanded clonotype changes were possibly confounded.

To note about this clonotype: Its matching antigen is unknown.

In each sample, at least 6 million PBMCs were isolated. Using a J-beta primer mix together with a sample-barcoded 5' primer, a second PCR was run for roughly 6 to 11 cycles. Via MiXCR, TCRdb re-called the 5' RACE reads, giving one row per CDR3 protein. This table has around 1,600,000 distinct CDR3 sequences, around 40% appearing once. The sample comprised blood. The receptor was derived from a woman aged 18-35 years in good health.

CDR3 nucleotide sequence: TGCAGTGCTAGCGACAGGAGCTCCTACGAGCAGTACTTC. Protein sequence: CSASDRSSYEQYF. The chain couples TRBV20-1 to TRBJ2-7; TRBD1 is a possible D gene (6 bases). CDR1 and CDR2 from the germline V gene are DFQATT and SNEGSKA (reference sequence). This CDR3 comprises 13 residues. V shed 3 bases and J shed 0 bases, with 9 bases lying between them.